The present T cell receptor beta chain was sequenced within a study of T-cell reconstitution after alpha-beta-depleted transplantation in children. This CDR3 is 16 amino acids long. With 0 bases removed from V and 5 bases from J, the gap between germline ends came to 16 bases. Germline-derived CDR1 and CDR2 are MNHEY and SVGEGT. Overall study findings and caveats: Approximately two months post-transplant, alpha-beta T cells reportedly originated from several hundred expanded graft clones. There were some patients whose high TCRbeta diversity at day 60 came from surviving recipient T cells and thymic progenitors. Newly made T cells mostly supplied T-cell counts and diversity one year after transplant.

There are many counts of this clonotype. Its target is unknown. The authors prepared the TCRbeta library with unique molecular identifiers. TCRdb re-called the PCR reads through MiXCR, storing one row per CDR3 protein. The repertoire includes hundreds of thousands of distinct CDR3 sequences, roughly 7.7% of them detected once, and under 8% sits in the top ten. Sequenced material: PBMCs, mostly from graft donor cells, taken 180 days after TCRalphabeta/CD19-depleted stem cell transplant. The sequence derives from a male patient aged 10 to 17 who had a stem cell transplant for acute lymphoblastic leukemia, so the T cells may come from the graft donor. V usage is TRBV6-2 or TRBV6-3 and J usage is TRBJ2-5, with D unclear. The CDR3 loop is CASSYSKVRMGETQYF. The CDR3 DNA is TGTGCCAGCAGTTACTCGAAGGTTCGGATGGGGGAGACCCAGTACTTC.